These 5 T cell receptor beta chains came from one sample sequenced in a study of identical twins. TCRdb redid the calling of the 5' RACE reads with MiXCR, one entry per CDR3 protein. Among 500,000 to 650,000 distinct CDR3 sequences, about 7.1% were seen once, and the ten largest hold around 1.6%. The data also belong to a second study, concerning yellow fever vaccine responses in identical twins.

Sequenced input: PBMCs. These TCRs come from a woman aged 18-35 years in good health.

V is TRBV10-3 and J is TRBJ1-1, with 10 bases identical to TRBD1. The CDR3 length is 13 residues. Germline CDR1 and CDR2: ENHRY and SYGVKD. V gave up 10 bases and J gave up 4 bases; unmatched junction bases: 6. The CDR3 bases are TGTGCCACCCTGGACAGGGGGACCACTGAAGCTTTCTTT. This sequence encodes CATLDRGTTEAFF.

This chain connects TRBV5-1 to TRBJ2-3, with unresolved D. This CDR3 is built from 13 residues. Germline CDR1 and CDR2: SGHRS and YFSETQ. Trimming removed 0 bases from V and 4 bases from J, with 6 bases in between. Here the CDR3 reads CASSLAPPDTQYF. The CDR3 DNA follows: TGCGCCAGCAGCTTGGCCCCACCAGATACGCAGTATTTT.

Only a few counts were recorded for this clonotype. The gene calls are TRBV5-1 and TRBJ2-6; possible D gene TRBD1, 6 bases. Per the germline V gene, CDR1 is SGHRS and CDR2 is YFSETQ. CDR3 size: 17 residues. Trimming removed 0 bases at V and 0 bases at J, with 10 bases between. The CDR3 sequence is CASSLGQESSGANVLTF. The CDR3 DNA reads TGCGCCAGCAGCTTGGGACAGGAAAGCTCTGGGGCCAACGTCCTGACTTTC.

This clonotype has more than one count but fewer than ten. The chain couples TRBV7-6 to TRBJ2-2; no clear D gene. In germline, CDR1 is SGHVS, CDR2 FNYEAQ. The CDR3 is 19 amino acids. Trimming shortened V by 0 bases and J by 5 bases, and 22 bases separated the two germline ends. In nucleotides, the CDR3 is TGTGCCAGCAGCTTAGCTCATGGCAGCCTATCAGTCGGGACCGGGGAGCTGTTTTTT. This translates into CASSLAHGSLSVGTGELFF.

CDR3 coding DNA: TGCAGCAACACTAGAACTAGCACAGATACGCAGTATTTT. Encoded protein: CSNTRTSTDTQYF. V gene TRBV29-1 combines with J gene TRBJ2-3; D perhaps matches TRBD2 (5 bases). With 8 bases removed from V and 0 bases from J, the gap between germline ends came to 12 bases. Looked up from germline, CDR1 is SQVTM and CDR2 is ANQGSEA. CDR3 length: 13 residues.